The present entry profiles one T cell receptor (beta chain) with its context. The table came from immunoSEQ multiplex PCR; TCRdb's copy has only in-frame clones and leaves some out. The sample contains a few hundred thousand clones, more than 85% of which appear only once. This sample was taken from a study of blood T cell repertoires in COVID-19. In the study overall: Italy, Spain and the United States were the sources of the convalescent and acute COVID-19 samples. Nucleic acid was either cDNA or gDNA, and it came from T cells, B-cell-depleted T cells, or PBMCs.

Trimming pared 1 base from V and 4 bases from J, leaving 10 bases between. This CDR3 spans 15 amino acids. Germline V gene lookup returns CDR1 LNHDA and CDR2 SQIVND (reference sequence). The chain employs TRBV19 and TRBJ2-2, with D tentatively TRBD2 (5 bases). The source is a woman younger than 45 who had recovered from COVID-19. The sequenced sample was PBMCs or T cells enriched from blood (not recorded which). The CDR3 reads CASSIGGFGTGELFF. The CDR3 coding sequence is TGTGCCAGTAGTATAGGAGGGTTTGGCACCGGGGAGCTGTTTTTT. Based on the CDR3 plus reference TRBV19 and TRBJ2-2, the full variable domain is DGGITQSPKYLFRKEGQNVTLSCEQNLNHDAMYWYRQDPGQGLRLIYYSQIVNDFQKGDIAEGYSVSREKKESFPLTVTSAQKNPTAFYLCASSIGGFGTGELFFGEGSRLTVL.